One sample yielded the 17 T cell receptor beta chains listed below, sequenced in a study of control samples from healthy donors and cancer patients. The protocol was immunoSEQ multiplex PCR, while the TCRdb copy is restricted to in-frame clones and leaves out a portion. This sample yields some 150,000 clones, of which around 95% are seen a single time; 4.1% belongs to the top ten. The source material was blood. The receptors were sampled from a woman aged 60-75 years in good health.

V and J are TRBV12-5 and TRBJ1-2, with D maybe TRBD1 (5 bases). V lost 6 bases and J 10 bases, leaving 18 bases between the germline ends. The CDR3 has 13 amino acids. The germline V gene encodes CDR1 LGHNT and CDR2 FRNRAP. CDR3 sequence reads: CASGFDGTMAYTF. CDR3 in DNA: TGTGCTAGTGGCTTCGACGGGACTATGGCCTACACCTTC.

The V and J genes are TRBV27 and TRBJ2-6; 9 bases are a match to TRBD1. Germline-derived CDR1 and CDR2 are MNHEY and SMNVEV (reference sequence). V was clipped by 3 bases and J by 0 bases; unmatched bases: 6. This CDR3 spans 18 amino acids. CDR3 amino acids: CASSFKGGQGSGANVLTF. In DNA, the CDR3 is TGTGCCAGCAGTTTTAAAGGGGGACAGGGCTCTGGGGCCAACGTCCTGACTTTC.

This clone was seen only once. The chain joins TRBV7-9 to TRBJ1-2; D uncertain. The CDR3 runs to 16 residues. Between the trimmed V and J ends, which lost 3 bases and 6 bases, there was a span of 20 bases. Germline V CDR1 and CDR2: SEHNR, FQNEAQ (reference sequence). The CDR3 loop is CASSFQAVAPSDGYTF. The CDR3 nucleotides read TGTGCCAGCAGCTTTCAGGCAGTAGCACCCTCGGATGGCTACACCTTC.

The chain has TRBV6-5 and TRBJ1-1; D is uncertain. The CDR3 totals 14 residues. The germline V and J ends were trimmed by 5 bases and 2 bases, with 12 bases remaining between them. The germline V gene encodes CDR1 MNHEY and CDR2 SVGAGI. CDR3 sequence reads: CASSLLPGNTEAFF. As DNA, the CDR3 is TGTGCCAGCAGTCTGTTACCGGGAAACACTGAAGCTTTCTTT.

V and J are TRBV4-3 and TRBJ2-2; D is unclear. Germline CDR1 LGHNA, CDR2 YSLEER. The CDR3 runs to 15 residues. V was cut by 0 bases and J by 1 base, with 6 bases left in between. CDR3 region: CASSQDLRNTGELFF. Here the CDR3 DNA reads TGCGCCAGCAGCCAAGATCTCCGGAACACCGGGGAGCTGTTTTTT.

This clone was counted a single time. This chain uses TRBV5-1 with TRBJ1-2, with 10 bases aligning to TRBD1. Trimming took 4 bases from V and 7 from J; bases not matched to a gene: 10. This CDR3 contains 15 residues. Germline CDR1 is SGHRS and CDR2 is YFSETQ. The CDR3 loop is CASSVPGTGASGYTF. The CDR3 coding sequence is TGCGCCAGCAGCGTCCCCGGGACAGGGGCCAGTGGCTACACCTTC.

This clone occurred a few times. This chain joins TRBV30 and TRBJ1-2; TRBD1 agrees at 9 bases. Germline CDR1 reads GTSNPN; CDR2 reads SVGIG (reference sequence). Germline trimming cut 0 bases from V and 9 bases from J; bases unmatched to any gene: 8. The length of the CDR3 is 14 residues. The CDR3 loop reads CAWSVATGGYRYTF. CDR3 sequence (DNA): TGTGCCTGGAGTGTAGCGACAGGGGGGTATCGCTACACCTTC.

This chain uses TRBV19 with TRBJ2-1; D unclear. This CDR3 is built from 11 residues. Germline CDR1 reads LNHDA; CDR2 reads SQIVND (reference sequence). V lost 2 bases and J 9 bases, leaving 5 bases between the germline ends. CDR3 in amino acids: CASSIWTEQFF. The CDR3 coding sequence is TGTGCCAGTAGTATATGGACTGAGCAGTTCTTC.

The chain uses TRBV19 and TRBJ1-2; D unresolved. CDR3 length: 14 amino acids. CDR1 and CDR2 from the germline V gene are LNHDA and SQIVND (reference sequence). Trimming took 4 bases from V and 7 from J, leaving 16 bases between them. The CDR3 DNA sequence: TGTGCCAGTAGTACCGGGTTGAGGTTCGTTGGCTACACCTTC. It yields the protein CASSTGLRFVGYTF.

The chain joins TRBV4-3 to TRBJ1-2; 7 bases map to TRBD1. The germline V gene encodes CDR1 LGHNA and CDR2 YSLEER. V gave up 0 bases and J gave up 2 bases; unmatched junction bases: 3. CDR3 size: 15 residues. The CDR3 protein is CASSQEATGNYGYTF. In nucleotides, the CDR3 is TGCGCCAGCAGCCAAGAAGCGACAGGGAACTATGGCTACACCTTC.

CDR3 nucleotide sequence: TGTGCCATCAGTGTGGACAGAGGGGGGCTCACTGAAGCTTTCTTT. It specifies CAISVDRGGLTEAFF. The J gene is TRBJ1-1, the V gene TRBV10-3; D possibly corresponds to TRBD1 (6 bases). CDR1 and CDR2 from the germline V gene are ENHRY and SYGVKD. The V end was cut by 4 bases, the J end by 4 bases, with 16 bases between. This CDR3 region has 15 residues.

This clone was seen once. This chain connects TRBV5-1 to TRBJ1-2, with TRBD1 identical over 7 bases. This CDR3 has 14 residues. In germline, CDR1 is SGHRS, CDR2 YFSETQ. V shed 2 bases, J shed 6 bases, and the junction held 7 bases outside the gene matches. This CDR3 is CASSLQDRVDGYTF. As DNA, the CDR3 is TGCGCCAGCAGCTTACAAGACAGGGTCGATGGCTACACCTTC. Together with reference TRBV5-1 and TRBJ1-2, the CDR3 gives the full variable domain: KAGVTQTPRYLIKTRGQQVTLSCSPISGHRSVSWYQQTPGQGLQFLFEYFSETQRNKGNFPGRFSGRQFSNSRSEMNVSTLELGDSALYLCASSLQDRVDGYTFGSGTRLTVV.

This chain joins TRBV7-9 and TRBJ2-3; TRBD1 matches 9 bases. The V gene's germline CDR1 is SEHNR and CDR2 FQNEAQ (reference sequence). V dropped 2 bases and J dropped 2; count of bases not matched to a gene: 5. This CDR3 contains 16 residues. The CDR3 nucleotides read TGTGCCAGCAGCTTATTATGGACAGGGGCCACAGATACGCAGTATTTT. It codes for CASSLLWTGATDTQYF.

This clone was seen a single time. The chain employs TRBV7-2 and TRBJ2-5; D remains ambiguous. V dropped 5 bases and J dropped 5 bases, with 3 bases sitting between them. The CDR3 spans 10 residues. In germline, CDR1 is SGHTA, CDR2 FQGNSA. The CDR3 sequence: CASSMETQYF. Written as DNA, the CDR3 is TGTGCCAGCAGCATGGAGACCCAGTACTTC.

The CDR3, as DNA: TGTGCCAGTAGTATAACGGGCGGGACAGAGAGCCCCCAGCATTTT. Translated, it gives CASSITGGTESPQHF. This rearrangement joins TRBV19 to TRBJ1-5; 7 positions agree with TRBD1. The germline V gene encodes CDR1 LNHDA and CDR2 SQIVND (reference sequence). CDR3 size: 15 residues. Trimming took 2 bases from V and 10 from J; bases not matched to a gene: 11.

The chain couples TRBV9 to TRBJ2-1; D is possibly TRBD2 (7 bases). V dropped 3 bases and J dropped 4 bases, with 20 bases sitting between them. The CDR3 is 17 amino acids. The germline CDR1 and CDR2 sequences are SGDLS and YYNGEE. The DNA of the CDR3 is TGTGCCAGCAGCGCGAACTATCCGGGGGGCCCTTACAATGAGCAGTTCTTC. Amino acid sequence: CASSANYPGGPYNEQFF. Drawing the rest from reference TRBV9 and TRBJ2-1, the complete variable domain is DSGVTQTPKHLITATGQRVTLRCSPRSGDLSVYWYQQSLDQGLQFLIQYYNGEERAKGNILERFSAQQFPDLHSELNLSSLELGDSALYFCASSANYPGGPYNEQFFGPGTRLTVL.

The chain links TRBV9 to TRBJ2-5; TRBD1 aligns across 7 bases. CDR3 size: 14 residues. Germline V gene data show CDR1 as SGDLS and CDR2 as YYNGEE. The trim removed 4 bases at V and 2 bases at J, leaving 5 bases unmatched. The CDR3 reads CASSPGQAQETQYF. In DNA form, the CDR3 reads TGTGCCAGCAGCCCAGGACAGGCTCAAGAGACCCAGTACTTC.